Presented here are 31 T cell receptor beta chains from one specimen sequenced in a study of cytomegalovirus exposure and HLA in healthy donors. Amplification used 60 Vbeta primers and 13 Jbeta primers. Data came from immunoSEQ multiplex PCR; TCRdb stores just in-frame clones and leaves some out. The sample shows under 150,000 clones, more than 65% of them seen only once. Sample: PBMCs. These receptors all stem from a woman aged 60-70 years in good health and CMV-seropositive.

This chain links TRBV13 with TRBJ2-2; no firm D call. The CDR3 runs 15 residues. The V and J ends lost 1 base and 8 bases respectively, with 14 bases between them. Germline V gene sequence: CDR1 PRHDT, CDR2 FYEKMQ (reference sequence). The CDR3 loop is CASSLDRIMSGELFF. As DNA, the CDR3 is TGTGCCAGCAGCTTAGACAGAATAATGTCTGGGGAGCTGTTTTTT.

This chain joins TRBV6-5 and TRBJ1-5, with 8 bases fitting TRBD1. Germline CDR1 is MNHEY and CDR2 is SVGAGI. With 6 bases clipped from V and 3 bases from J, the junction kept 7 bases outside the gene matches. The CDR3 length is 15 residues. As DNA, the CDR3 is TGTGCCAGCAGACCTCAGGGGGCCCTCAATCAGCCCCAGCATTTT. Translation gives CASRPQGALNQPQHF.

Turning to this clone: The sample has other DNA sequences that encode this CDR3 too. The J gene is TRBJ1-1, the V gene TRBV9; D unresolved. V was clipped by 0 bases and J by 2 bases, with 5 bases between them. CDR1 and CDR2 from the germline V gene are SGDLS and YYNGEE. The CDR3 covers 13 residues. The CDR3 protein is CASSVVLNTEAFF. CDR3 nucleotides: TGTGCCAGCAGCGTAGTACTTAACACTGAAGCTTTCTTT.

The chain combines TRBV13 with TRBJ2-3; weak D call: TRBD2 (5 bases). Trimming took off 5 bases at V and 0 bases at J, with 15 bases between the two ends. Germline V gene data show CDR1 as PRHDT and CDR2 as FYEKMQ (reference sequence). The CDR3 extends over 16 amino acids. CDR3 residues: CASSPEGRTSTDTQYF. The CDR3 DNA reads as TGTGCCAGCAGCCCAGAGGGTAGGACCAGCACAGATACGCAGTATTTT.

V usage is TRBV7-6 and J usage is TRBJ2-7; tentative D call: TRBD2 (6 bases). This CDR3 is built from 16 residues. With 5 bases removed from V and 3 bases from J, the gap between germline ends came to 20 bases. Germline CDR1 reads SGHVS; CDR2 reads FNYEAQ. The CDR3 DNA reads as TGTGCCAGCAGCCCGCCGATCGGGGACGGGAGCTACGAGCAGTACTTC. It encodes CASSPPIGDGSYEQYF.

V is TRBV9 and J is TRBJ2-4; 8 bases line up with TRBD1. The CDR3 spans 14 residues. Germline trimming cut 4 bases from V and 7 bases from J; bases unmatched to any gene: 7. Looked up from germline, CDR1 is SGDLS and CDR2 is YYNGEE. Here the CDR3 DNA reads TGTGCCAGCAGCCCAGGGGGCTGGGGGAACATTCAGTACTTC. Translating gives CASSPGGWGNIQYF.

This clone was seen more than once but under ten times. CDR3 DNA: TGTGCCAGCAGAGAGGTGTCCAGGGGGAACTATGGCTACACCTTC. Translating it yields CASREVSRGNYGYTF. The V gene is TRBV6-1, the J gene TRBJ1-2; 7 nucleotides match TRBD1. V was pared by 6 bases and J by 2 bases, with 9 bases of the junction left unmatched. The CDR3 consists of 15 residues. The germline CDR1 and CDR2 sequences are MNHNS and SASEGT.

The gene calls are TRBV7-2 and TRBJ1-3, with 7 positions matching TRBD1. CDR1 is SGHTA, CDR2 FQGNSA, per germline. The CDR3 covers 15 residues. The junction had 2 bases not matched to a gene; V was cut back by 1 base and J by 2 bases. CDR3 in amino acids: CASSLGGGTGNTIYF. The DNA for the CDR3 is TGTGCCAGCAGCTTAGGAGGGGGCACTGGAAACACCATATATTTT.

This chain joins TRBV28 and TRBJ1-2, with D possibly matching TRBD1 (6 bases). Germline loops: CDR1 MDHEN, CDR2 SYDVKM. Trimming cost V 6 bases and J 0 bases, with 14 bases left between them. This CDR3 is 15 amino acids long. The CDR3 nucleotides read TGTGCCAGCAGGCCGACAGGAGTGGCTAACTATGGCTACACCTTC. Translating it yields CASRPTGVANYGYTF.

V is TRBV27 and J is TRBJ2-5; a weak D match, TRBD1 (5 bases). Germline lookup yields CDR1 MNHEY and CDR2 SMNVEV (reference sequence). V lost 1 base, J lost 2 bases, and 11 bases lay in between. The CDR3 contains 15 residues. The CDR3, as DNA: TGTGCCAGCAGTTTATTTCAGGGTCTACAAGAGACCCAGTACTTC. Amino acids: CASSLFQGLQETQYF.

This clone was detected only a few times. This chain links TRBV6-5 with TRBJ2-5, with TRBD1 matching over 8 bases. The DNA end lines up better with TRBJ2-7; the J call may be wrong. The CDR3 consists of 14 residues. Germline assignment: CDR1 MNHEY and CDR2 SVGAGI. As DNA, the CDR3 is TGTGCCAGCAGGACGACAGGGGACTCCTACGAGCAGTACTTC. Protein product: CASRTTGDSYEQYF.

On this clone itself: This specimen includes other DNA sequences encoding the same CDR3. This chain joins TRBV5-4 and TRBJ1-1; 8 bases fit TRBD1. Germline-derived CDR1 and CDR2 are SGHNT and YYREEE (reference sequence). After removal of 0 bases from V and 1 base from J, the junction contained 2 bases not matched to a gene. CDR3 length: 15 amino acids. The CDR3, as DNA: TGTGCCAGCAGCTTGGCAGGGGGCGGGAACACTGAAGCTTTCTTT. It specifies CASSLAGGGNTEAFF.

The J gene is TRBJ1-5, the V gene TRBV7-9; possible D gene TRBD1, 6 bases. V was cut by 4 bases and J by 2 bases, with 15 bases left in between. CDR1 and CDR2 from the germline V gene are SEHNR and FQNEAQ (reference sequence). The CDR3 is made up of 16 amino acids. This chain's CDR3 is CASSSTGQGRNQPQHF. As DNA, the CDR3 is TGTGCCAGCAGCTCCACAGGGCAGGGGCGCAATCAGCCCCAGCATTTT.

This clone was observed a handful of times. The chain's CDR3 is CASSLSGGTEAFF. In nucleotides, the CDR3 is TGTGCCAGCAGTTTATCAGGGGGCACTGAAGCTTTCTTT. The rearrangement links TRBV28 to TRBJ1-1; 7 bases map to TRBD1. V dropped 1 base and J dropped 4; count of bases not matched to a gene: 0. CDR1 is MDHEN and CDR2 is SYDVKM in the germline V gene. The CDR3 spans 13 residues.

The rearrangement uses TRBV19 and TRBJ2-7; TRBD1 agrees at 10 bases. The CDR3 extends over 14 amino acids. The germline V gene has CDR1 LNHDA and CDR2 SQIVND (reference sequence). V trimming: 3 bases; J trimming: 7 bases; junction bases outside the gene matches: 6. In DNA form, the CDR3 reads TGTGCCAGTAGTATCCGACAGGGGGCGGCGGAGCAGTACTTC. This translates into CASSIRQGAAEQYF. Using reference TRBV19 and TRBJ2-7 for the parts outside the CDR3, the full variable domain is DGGITQSPKYLFRKEGQNVTLSCEQNLNHDAMYWYRQDPGQGLRLIYYSQIVNDFQKGDIAEGYSVSREKKESFPLTVTSAQKNPTAFYLCASSIRQGAAEQYFGPGTRLTVT.

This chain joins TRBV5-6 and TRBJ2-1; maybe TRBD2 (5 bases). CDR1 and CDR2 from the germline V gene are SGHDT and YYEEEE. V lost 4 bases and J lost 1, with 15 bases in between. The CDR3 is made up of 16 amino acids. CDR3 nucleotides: TGTGCCAGCAGCCCCCCCGGACTGTTATCCTACAATGAGCAGTTCTTC. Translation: CASSPPGLLSYNEQFF.

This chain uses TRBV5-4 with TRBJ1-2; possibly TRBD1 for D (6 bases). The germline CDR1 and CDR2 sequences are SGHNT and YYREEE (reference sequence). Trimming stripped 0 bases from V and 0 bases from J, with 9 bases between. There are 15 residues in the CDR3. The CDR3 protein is CASSLAPGANYGYTF. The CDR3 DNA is TGTGCCAGCAGCTTGGCCCCAGGGGCTAACTATGGCTACACCTTC.

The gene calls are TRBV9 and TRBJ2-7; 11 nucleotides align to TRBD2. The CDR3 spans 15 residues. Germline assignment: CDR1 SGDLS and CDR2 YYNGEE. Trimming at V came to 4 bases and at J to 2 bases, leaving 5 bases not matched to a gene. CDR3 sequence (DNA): TGTGCCAGCAGCCCGACGGGACTAGCGGCCTACGAGCAGTACTTC. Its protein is CASSPTGLAAYEQYF.

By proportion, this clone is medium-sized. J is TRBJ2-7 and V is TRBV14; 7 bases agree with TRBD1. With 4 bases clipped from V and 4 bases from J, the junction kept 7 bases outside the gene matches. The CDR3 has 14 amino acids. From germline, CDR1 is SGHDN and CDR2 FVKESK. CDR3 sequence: CASSPPPGGYEQYF. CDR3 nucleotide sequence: TGTGCCAGCAGCCCCCCCCCAGGGGGATACGAGCAGTACTTC. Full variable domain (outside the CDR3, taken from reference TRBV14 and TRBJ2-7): EAGVTQFPSHSVIEKGQTVTLRCDPISGHDNLYWYRRVMGKEIKFLLHFVKESKQDESGMPNNRFLAERTGGTYSTLKVQPAELEDSGVYFCASSPPPGGYEQYFGPGTRLTVT.

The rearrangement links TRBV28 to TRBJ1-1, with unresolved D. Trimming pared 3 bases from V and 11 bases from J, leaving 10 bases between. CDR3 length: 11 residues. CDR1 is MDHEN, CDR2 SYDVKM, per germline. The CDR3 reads CASSFPGAAFF. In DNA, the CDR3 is TGTGCCAGCAGTTTCCCTGGTGCGGCTTTCTTT.

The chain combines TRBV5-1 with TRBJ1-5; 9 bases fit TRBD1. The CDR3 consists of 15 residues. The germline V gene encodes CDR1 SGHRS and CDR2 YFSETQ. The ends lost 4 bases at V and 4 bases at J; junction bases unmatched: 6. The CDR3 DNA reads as TGCGCCAGCAGCCACGGGACAGGGCATAATCAGCCCCAGCATTTT. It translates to CASSHGTGHNQPQHF.

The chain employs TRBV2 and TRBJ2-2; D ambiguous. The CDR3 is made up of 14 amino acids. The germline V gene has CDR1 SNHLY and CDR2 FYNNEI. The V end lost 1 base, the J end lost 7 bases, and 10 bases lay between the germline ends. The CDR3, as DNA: TGTGCCAGCAGTGAAGTCCCGAGTGGCGGGGAGCTGTTTTTT. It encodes CASSEVPSGGELFF.

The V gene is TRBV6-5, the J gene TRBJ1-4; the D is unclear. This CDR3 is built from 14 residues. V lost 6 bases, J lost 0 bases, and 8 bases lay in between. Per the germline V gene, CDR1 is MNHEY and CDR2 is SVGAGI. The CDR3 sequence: CASSRGATNEKLFF. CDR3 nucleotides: TGTGCCAGCAGCCGAGGTGCAACTAATGAAAAACTGTTTTTT.

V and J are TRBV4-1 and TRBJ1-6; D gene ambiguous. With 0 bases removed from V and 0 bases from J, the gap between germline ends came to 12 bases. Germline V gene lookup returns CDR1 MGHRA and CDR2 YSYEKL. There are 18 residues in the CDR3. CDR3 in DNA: TGCGCCAGCAGCCAAGATAGCCCCGACCGCTCCTATAATTCACCCCTCCACTTT. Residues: CASSQDSPDRSYNSPLHF.

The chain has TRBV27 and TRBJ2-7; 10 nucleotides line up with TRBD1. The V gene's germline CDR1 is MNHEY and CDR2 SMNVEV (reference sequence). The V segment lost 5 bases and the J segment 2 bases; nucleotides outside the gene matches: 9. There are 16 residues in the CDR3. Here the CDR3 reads CASSHGTGEPAYEQYF. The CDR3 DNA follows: TGTGCCAGCAGTCACGGGACAGGGGAGCCCGCCTACGAGCAGTACTTC.

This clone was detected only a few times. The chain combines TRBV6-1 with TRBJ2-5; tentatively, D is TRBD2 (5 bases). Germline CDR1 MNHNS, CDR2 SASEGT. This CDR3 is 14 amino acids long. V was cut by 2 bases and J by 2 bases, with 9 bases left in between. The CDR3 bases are TGTGCCAGCAGTGAAAATACTAGTCAAGAGACCCAGTACTTC. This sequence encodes CASSENTSQETQYF.

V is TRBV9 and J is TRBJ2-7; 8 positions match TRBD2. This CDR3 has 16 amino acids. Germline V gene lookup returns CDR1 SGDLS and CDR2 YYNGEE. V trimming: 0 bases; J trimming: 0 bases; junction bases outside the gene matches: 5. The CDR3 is CASSVGAGGASYEQYF. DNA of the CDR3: TGTGCCAGCAGCGTAGGCGCCGGGGGGGCCTCCTACGAGCAGTACTTC.

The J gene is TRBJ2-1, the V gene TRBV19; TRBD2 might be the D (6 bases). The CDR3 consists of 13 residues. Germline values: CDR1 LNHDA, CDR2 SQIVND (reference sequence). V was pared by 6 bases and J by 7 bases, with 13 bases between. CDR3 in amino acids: CASRTSLANEQFF. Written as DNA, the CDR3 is TGTGCCAGTAGGACTAGTTTGGCAAATGAGCAGTTCTTC. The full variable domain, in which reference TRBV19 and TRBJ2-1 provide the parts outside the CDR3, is DGGITQSPKYLFRKEGQNVTLSCEQNLNHDAMYWYRQDPGQGLRLIYYSQIVNDFQKGDIAEGYSVSREKKESFPLTVTSAQKNPTAFYLCASRTSLANEQFFGPGTRLTVL.

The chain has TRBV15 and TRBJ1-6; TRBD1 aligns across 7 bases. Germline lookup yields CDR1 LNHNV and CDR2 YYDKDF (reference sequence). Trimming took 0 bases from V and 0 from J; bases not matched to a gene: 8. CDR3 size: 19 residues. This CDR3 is CATSRDSQGDDSYNSPLHF. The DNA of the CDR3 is TGTGCCACCAGCAGAGATAGTCAGGGGGATGACTCCTATAATTCACCCCTCCACTTT.

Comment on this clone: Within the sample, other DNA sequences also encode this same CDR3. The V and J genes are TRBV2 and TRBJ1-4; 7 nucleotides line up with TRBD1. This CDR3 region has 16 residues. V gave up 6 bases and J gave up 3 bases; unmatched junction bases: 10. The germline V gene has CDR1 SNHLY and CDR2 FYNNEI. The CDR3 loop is CASSEALGTANEKLFF. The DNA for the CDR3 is TGTGCCAGCAGCGAGGCTCTGGGGACAGCTAATGAAAAACTGTTTTTT.

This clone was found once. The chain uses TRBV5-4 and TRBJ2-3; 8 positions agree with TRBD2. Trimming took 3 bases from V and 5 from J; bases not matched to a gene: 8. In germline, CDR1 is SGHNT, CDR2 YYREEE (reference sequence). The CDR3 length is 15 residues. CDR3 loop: CASSSARGGRDTQYF. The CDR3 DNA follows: TGTGCCAGCAGCTCGGCCCGGGGGGGCCGAGATACGCAGTATTTT.